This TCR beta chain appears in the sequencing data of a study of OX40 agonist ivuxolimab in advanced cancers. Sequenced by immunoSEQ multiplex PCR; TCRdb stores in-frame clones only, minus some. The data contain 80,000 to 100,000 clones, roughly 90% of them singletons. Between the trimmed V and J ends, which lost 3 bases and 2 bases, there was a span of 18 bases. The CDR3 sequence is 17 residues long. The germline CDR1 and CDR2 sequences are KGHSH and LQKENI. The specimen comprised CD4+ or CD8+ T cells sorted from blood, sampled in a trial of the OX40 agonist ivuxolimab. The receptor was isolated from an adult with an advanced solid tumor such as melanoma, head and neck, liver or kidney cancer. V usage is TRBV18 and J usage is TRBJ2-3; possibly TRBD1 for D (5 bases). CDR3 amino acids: CASSPFDWHRTTDTQYF. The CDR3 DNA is TGTGCCAGCTCACCGTTTGACTGGCACAGGACCACAGATACGCAGTATTTT.